The table lists the clone carrying this TCR beta chain with a few counts. The data were obtained in a study of cytomegalovirus exposure and HLA in healthy donors. Germline-derived CDR1 and CDR2 are LNHDA and SQIVND (reference sequence). This CDR3 comprises 15 residues. The junction had 7 bases not matched to a gene; V was cut back by 6 bases and J by 4 bases. The PCR ran on 60 Vbeta and 13 Jbeta primers. The data were produced by immunoSEQ multiplex PCR, yet TCRdb's version contains in-frame clones alone and is incomplete. The sample holds 150,000 to 200,000 clones; 76% are singletons and the top ten take around 1.6%.

The sequenced material came from PBMCs. The TCR comes from a man aged 18 to 30 in good health and CMV-seronegative. This rearrangement joins TRBV19 to TRBJ2-3, with TRBD1 identical over 10 bases. The DNA of the CDR3 is TGTGCCAGTAGCGACCGGGACAGGGGATCAGATACGCAGTATTTT. It codes for CASSDRDRGSDTQYF.